This T cell receptor (beta chain) appears in the sequencing data of a study of Ad26.COV2.S vaccination and SARS-CoV-2 variants. General study findings and limits: The study found similar non-spike TCR breadth in vaccine and placebo recipients.

In germline, CDR1 is KGHDR, CDR2 SFDVKD. The V and J ends lost 7 bases and 0 bases, in that order; junction bases with no gene match: 3. The CDR3 contains 14 residues. For this clone: Its antigen is currently unknown.

Here immunoSEQ multiplex PCR was the method, and the copy in TCRdb shows in-frame clones only, minus some. This table holds 400,000 to 450,000 clones, about 90% found once. The treatment: 15 to 20 received Ad26.COV2.S at low or high dose, single or two shots; 5 received placebo; per-sample allocation not given. Sampling was performed 63 days after the first vaccine or placebo injection. This sample comprised peripheral blood, obtained in a trial of Ad26.COV2.S vaccine versus placebo. The rearrangement uses TRBV24-1 and TRBJ2-3, with TRBD2 identical over 7 bases. This TCR derives from a person aged 18-60 years who received the Ad26.COV2.S COVID-19 vaccine or a placebo. The CDR3 bases are TGTGCCACCAGAAGCGGGGCAAGCACAGATACGCAGTATTTT. Translated: CATRSGASTDTQYF.